Given below is one T cell receptor (beta chain) in context. As originally analysed: Estimates of nucleated cell counts were drawn from the amplification of reference gene primers. Clones were read by immunoSEQ multiplex PCR, and TCRdb kept only the in-frame ones, dropping some. V, J and clone size were drawn from that table, and D and trimming were deduced from the DNA. The sample holds about 230,000 clones, 84% seen once. The CDR3 length is 15 residues. V was clipped by 3 bases and J by 3 bases; unmatched bases: 5. Per the germline V gene, CDR1 is SGDLS and CDR2 is YYNGEE. This entry comes from a study of blood T cell repertoires in COVID-19. The overall study: Acute-phase and convalescent COVID-19 samples originated in the United States, Italy and Spain. PBMCs, B-cell-depleted T cells, or T cells were the source of the cDNA or gDNA that made up the material.

The specimen sequenced was peripheral blood. This chain uses TRBV9 with TRBJ2-3; 9 bases match TRBD1. This clonotype was obtained from a man between 40 and 49 years old who had recovered from COVID-19. CDR3 DNA: TGTGCCAGCAGCGCGGGGACAGGGACAACAGATACGCAGTATTTT. Its protein product is CASSAGTGTTDTQYF. Combining the CDR3 with reference TRBV9 and TRBJ2-3 gives the whole variable domain DSGVTQTPKHLITATGQRVTLRCSPRSGDLSVYWYQQSLDQGLQFLIQYYNGEERAKGNILERFSAQQFPDLHSELNLSSLELGDSALYFCASSAGTGTTDTQYFGPGTRLTVL.